A single sample is the source of the 28 T cell receptor beta chains below, sequenced in a study of human T cells and chemical hapten exposure. MiXCR, applied by TCRdb to the RACE reads, yields one record per CDR3 protein. The repertoire includes tens of thousands of distinct CDR3 sequences, approximately 13% of them detected once, and 4.5% to 6% sits in the top ten. The time point: patch test 3, about 24 weeks after DPC sensitization. Treatment: therapeutic diphenylcyclopropenone sensitization with weekly scalp DPC. This specimen consisted of whole blood, obtained in connection with sensitization to the hapten diphenylcyclopropenone (DPC). These receptors came from a woman aged 50 to 60 with alopecia areata. Some clones in this sample may be carry-over from other donors' samples.

This clonotype was recorded many times. This sequence joins TRBV21-1 and TRBJ2-1; the table calls TRBD2, which could not be checked here. TRBV21-1 is an annotated pseudogene. CDR3 length: 20 residues. The DNA of the CDR3 is TGTGCCAGCAGCAAAAGCGGGTTGGGACTAGCGGGAGGACCCCTCTATGAGCAGTTCTTC. It specifies CASSKSGLGLAGGPLYEQFF.

This clonotype was detected only a few times. The chain joins TRBV20-1 to TRBJ1-2, with D unresolved. The CDR3 consists of 19 residues. Per the germline V gene, CDR1 is DFQATT and CDR2 is SNEGSKA (reference sequence). Trimming cost V 1 base and J 0 bases, with 24 bases left between them. The CDR3: CSARAITPGLLEANYGYTF. In nucleotides, the CDR3 is TGCAGTGCTAGAGCTATAACACCGGGCCTTCTGGAGGCTAACTATGGCTACACCTTC.

This clonotype has at least ten counts. V usage is TRBV7-9 and J usage is TRBJ1-2; D unclear. The length of the CDR3 is 12 residues. Between the trimmed V and J ends, which lost 5 bases and 5 bases, there was a span of 9 bases. Germline lookup yields CDR1 SEHNR and CDR2 FQNEAQ (reference sequence). The DNA for the CDR3 is TGTGCCAGCAGCGCGCAGAATTATGGCTACACCTTC. Amino acids: CASSAQNYGYTF.

In this sample, this clonotype turned up many times. This sequence joins TRBV7-2 and TRBJ1-4; D might be TRBD1 (6 bases). Germline lookup yields CDR1 SGHTA and CDR2 FQGNSA. The CDR3 is 15 amino acids. The ends were cut back, 0 bases at V and 5 bases at J, with 10 bases in the middle. DNA of the CDR3: TGTGCCAGCAGCTTAGCGGGGGCCTTCAATGAAAAACTGTTTTTT. Protein: CASSLAGAFNEKLFF.

V is TRBV12-3 or TRBV12-4 and J is TRBJ2-1, with 10 bases that match TRBD1. The CDR3 is 15 residues long. J was trimmed by 2 bases and V by 6 bases; bases with no gene match: 4. The CDR3, as DNA: TGTGCCAGCAGATTCGGACAGGGGGCCTACAATGAGCAGTTCTTC. Protein sequence: CASRFGQGAYNEQFF.

The chain is built from TRBV5-5 and TRBJ2-5, with no clear D. This CDR3 is 13 amino acids long. The V gene lost 1 base and the J gene lost 2 bases, with 6 bases spanning the gap. CDR1 and CDR2 (germline): SGHKS, YYEKEE (reference sequence). CDR3 amino acids: CASSLPGQETQYF. The CDR3 coding sequence is TGTGCCAGCAGCTTGCCAGGTCAAGAGACCCAGTACTTC.

This chain links TRBV15 with TRBJ2-3, with D hard to call. Trimming left V 0 bases short and J 6 bases short, with 7 bases between. There are 13 residues in the CDR3. In germline, CDR1 is LNHNV, CDR2 YYDKDF (reference sequence). CDR3: CATSRDLGDTQYF. The CDR3 DNA follows: TGTGCCACCAGCAGAGATCTAGGGGATACGCAGTATTTT.

In its sample, this clonotype was seen a few times. The rearrangement joins TRBV29-1 to TRBJ2-7, with unresolved D. This CDR3 comprises 11 residues. V lost 4 bases, J lost 3 bases, and 7 bases lay in between. Germline V gives CDR1 SQVTM, CDR2 ANQGSEA. The CDR3 sequence: CSVGWSYEQYF. The CDR3 bases are TGCAGCGTTGGGTGGAGCTACGAGCAGTACTTC.

This clonotype appeared a few times. The chain employs TRBV11-2 and TRBJ2-1; 11 positions agree with TRBD2. J was trimmed by 8 bases and V by 5 bases; bases with no gene match: 8. The CDR3 is made up of 15 amino acids. In germline, CDR1 is SGHAT, CDR2 FQNNGV. In nucleotides, the CDR3 is TGTGCCAGCAGCGTTACTAGCGGGAGATTCGATGAGCAGTTCTTC. As protein: CASSVTSGRFDEQFF. Complete variable domain (other parts from reference TRBV11-2 and TRBJ2-1): EAGVAQSPRYKIIEKRQSVAFWCNPISGHATLYWYQQILGQGPKLLIQFQNNGVVDDSQLPKDRFSAERLKGVDSTLKIQPAKLEDSAVYLCASSVTSGRFDEQFFGPGTRLTVL.

The table lists this clonotype with many counts. The chain couples TRBV5-1 to TRBJ2-6, with D unclear. Germline assignment: CDR1 SGHRS and CDR2 YFSETQ. Trimming left V 2 bases short and J 13 bases short, with 13 bases between. This CDR3 spans 13 amino acids. The chain's CDR3 is CASSFEIPPVLTF. CDR3 nucleotide sequence: TGCGCCAGCAGCTTCGAGATTCCCCCTGTCCTGACTTTC.

This clonotype was observed at least ten times. This chain joins TRBV6-5 and TRBJ2-7; 9 positions agree with TRBD2. With 0 bases clipped from V and 6 bases from J, the junction kept 9 bases outside the gene matches. The CDR3 covers 16 residues. Germline V gene lookup returns CDR1 MNHEY and CDR2 SVGAGI. CDR3 amino acids: CASSYSWLAGKGEQYF. The CDR3 DNA reads as TGTGCCAGCAGTTACTCGTGGCTAGCGGGGAAGGGCGAGCAGTACTTC.

The CDR3 spells CASSVSGRGDTQYF. The CDR3, as DNA: TGTGCCAGCAGTGTTAGCGGGAGGGGAGATACGCAGTATTTT. The rearrangement joins TRBV25-1 to TRBJ2-3, with TRBD2 identical over 11 bases. Germline CDR1 and CDR2: MGHDK and SYGVNS. The length of the CDR3 is 14 residues. V trimming: 4 bases; J trimming: 5 bases; junction bases outside the gene matches: 2.

This clonotype was recorded a few times. The chain is built from TRBV7-6 and TRBJ2-5, with 14 bases fitting TRBD2. CDR3 length equals 18 residues. J was trimmed by 4 bases and V by 5 bases; bases with no gene match: 12. Germline V gives CDR1 SGHVS, CDR2 FNYEAQ. The CDR3 here is CASSATGLAGVRGETQYF. Written as DNA, the CDR3 is TGTGCCAGCAGCGCAACGGGACTAGCGGGAGTCAGGGGAGAGACCCAGTACTTC. The full variable domain, with the rest looked up from reference TRBV7-6 and TRBJ2-5, is GAGVSQSPRYKVTKRGQDVALRCDPISGHVSLYWYRQALGQGPEFLTYFNYEAQQDKSGLPNDRFSAERPEGSISTLTIQRTEQRDSAMYRCASSATGLAGVRGETQYFGPGTRLLVL.

Only a few counts were recorded for this clonotype. The CDR3 DNA is TGTGCCAGCAGGACAGGGGGTGAGAACACTGAAGCTTTCTTT. Its protein product is CASRTGGENTEAFF. This chain uses TRBV28 with TRBJ1-1; 9 nucleotides align to TRBD1. With 6 bases clipped from V and 1 base from J, the junction kept 3 bases outside the gene matches. The CDR3 is 14 amino acids. Germline CDR1 reads MDHEN; CDR2 reads SYDVKM. Looking up the rest from reference TRBV28 and TRBJ1-1 gives the full variable domain: DVKVTQSSRYLVKRTGEKVFLECVQDMDHENMFWYRQDPGLGLRLIYFSYDVKMKEKGDIPEGYSVSREKKERFSLILESASTNQTSMYLCASRTGGENTEAFFGQGTRLTVV.

This clonotype was seen more than once but under ten times. DNA for the CDR3: TGTGCCAGTAGTACCCTGAGCAGCTTCGGGGAGCTGTTTTTT. It specifies CASSTLSSFGELFF. The gene calls are TRBV19 and TRBJ2-2; no reliable D call. CDR1 is LNHDA, CDR2 SQIVND, per germline (reference sequence). The germline V and J ends were trimmed by 4 bases and 7 bases, with 13 bases remaining between them. This CDR3 is built from 14 residues.

The table lists this clonotype with a few counts. The chain couples TRBV27 to TRBJ2-1; 7 positions agree with TRBD2. Germline V gene lookup returns CDR1 MNHEY and CDR2 SMNVEV (reference sequence). CDR3 length equals 13 residues. Trimming removed 6 bases from V and 6 bases from J; junction bases left unmatched: 5. The CDR3 bases are TGTGCCAGCAGACGAGCGGGGTTCAATGAGCAGTTCTTC. It encodes CASRRAGFNEQFF.

The table lists this clonotype with many counts. The chain links TRBV6-6 to TRBJ2-1; 9 bases agree with TRBD2. J lost 8 bases, V lost 6 bases, and 5 bases had no gene match. The CDR3 spans 13 residues. CDR1 MNHNY and CDR2 SVGAGI come from the germline V gene (reference sequence). For the CDR3, the DNA is TGTGCCAGCAGAGTGACTAGCGGCCATGAGCAGTTCTTC. As protein: CASRVTSGHEQFF.

The chain is built from TRBV20-1 and TRBJ2-5, with D perhaps given as TRBD1 or TRBD2 (6 bases each). Trimming pared 6 bases from V and 1 base from J, leaving 9 bases between. The CDR3 runs 12 residues. The germline CDR1 and CDR2 sequences are DFQATT and SNEGSKA (reference sequence). The CDR3 spells CSARGLQETQYF. The CDR3 coding sequence is TGCAGTGCCAGGGGACTCCAAGAGACCCAGTACTTC.

The genes are TRBV24-1 and TRBJ2-1; possible D gene TRBD2, 5 bases. The CDR3 runs 15 residues. V lost 4 bases, J lost 1 base, and 10 bases lay in between. Germline CDR1 KGHDR, CDR2 SFDVKD. CDR3 DNA sequence: TGTGCCACCAGTGACCAGAGACTATCCTACAATGAGCAGTTCTTC. It specifies CATSDQRLSYNEQFF.

This clonotype was seen many times. The CDR3 DNA reads TGTGCCAGCAGTTATTTAGGGACAGCGAACACTGAAGCTTTCTTT. Amino acids: CASSYLGTANTEAFF. The chain carries TRBV6-2 or TRBV6-3 and TRBJ1-1, with 7 bases aligning to TRBD1. CDR3 size: 15 residues. Germline V gives CDR1 MNHEY, CDR2 SVGEGT. V shed 3 bases and J 1 base; nucleotides not matched to a gene: 5.

This clonotype was seen only a few times. The chain uses TRBV24-1 and TRBJ2-1; unclear D gene. Germline V CDR1 and CDR2: KGHDR, SFDVKD. This CDR3 spans 12 amino acids. Trimming left V 5 bases short and J 10 bases short, with 11 bases between. CDR3 loop: CATSGYGSEQFF. DNA for the CDR3: TGTGCCACCAGTGGTTATGGATCCGAGCAGTTCTTC.

The genes are TRBV4-2 and TRBJ2-1; D is undetermined. Germline V gives CDR1 LGHNA, CDR2 YNFKEQ. Trimming stripped 1 base from V and 10 bases from J, with 8 bases between. The CDR3 contains 12 residues. DNA for the CDR3: TGTGCCAGCAGCCAAGGAAATTTAGAGCAGTTCTTC. It is translated as CASSQGNLEQFF.

This sequence joins TRBV4-2 and TRBJ2-2, with D possibly being TRBD1 (5 bases). Germline loops: CDR1 LGHNA, CDR2 YNFKEQ. This CDR3 has 14 residues. Trimming removed 0 bases at V and 4 bases at J, with 6 bases between. CDR3 nucleotide sequence: TGTGCCAGCAGCCAAGAAGGGGCCACCGGGGAGCTGTTTTTT. Protein product: CASSQEGATGELFF.

The table lists this clonotype with many counts. This chain connects TRBV10-2 to TRBJ2-7; no clear D gene. Germline CDR1 is WSHSY and CDR2 is SAAADI. V lost 2 bases to trimming and J lost 2 bases, with 10 bases between them. CDR3 length: 14 residues. The CDR3 region has the DNA TGCGCCAGCAGTGAGGGTCACGCCACCTACGAGCAGTACTTC. Protein product: CASSEGHATYEQYF.

This clonotype was found many times. DNA for the CDR3: TGTGCCAGCAGTCCGATTCAGGGACTAGCGGACGTGCAGTACTTC. Translating it yields CASSPIQGLADVQYF. The V gene is TRBV12-3 or TRBV12-4, the J gene TRBJ2-7; 11 bases align to TRBD2. The CDR3 consists of 15 residues. V shed 5 bases, J shed 9 bases, and the junction held 12 bases outside the gene matches.

This clonotype was found a few times. The chain links TRBV28 to TRBJ1-5; 7 bases line up with TRBD1. The V and J ends lost 6 bases and 5 bases, in that order; junction bases with no gene match: 7. Germline lookup yields CDR1 MDHEN and CDR2 SYDVKM. CDR3 size: 14 residues. The DNA of the CDR3 is TGTGCCAGCAGCGCGGGACAGCTGTATCAGCCCCAGCATTTT. This sequence encodes CASSAGQLYQPQHF.

This clonotype was seen ten or more times. The genes are TRBV20-1 and TRBJ2-5; 8 bases map to TRBD2. Per the germline V gene, CDR1 is DFQATT and CDR2 is SNEGSKA (reference sequence). The CDR3 covers 12 residues. V shed 8 bases and J 3 bases; nucleotides not matched to a gene: 5. The CDR3 DNA reads as TGCAGTTCAATACTAGCGGAAGAGACCCAGTACTTC. The encoded protein is CSSILAEETQYF.

This clonotype was observed a few times. This chain links TRBV6-5 with TRBJ1-5, with 7 bases that match TRBD1. This CDR3 has 14 residues. The germline gives CDR1 MNHEY, CDR2 SVGAGI. With V trimmed by 7 bases and J by 3 bases, 6 bases remained unmatched. The CDR3 sequence: CASKIDRANQPQHF. The CDR3 DNA reads as TGTGCCAGCAAGATTGACAGGGCCAATCAGCCCCAGCATTTT.